This T cell receptor beta chain was recorded in a study of shared clonotypes between healthy human individuals. In the study overall: Three CD4 naive, three CD4 memory, two CD8 naive and one CD8 memory plate were used per donor. Study-wide results and limits: Researchers sampled only blood; tissue repertoires likely differ. Memory subsets had estimated richness that was generally smaller than that of naive subsets.

Only CD45RO-negative cells positively selected for CCR7 counted as naive CD8 cells, so terminally differentiated effector memory CD45RA+ cells were excluded. V gave up 4 bases and J gave up 0 bases, with 13 bases separating them. This CDR3 has 16 residues. The V gene's germline CDR1 is MDHEN and CDR2 SYDVKM. Comment on this clone: The antigen is not known.

Using immunoSEQ multiplex PCR, the repertoire was profiled, and TCRdb retains in-frame clones only, with some absent. Of 2 million to 2.5 million clones listed, 93% are singletons. This receptor was taken from a man aged 18 to 30 in good health. Some clones in this sample may be carry-over from other donors' samples. Sequenced material: naive CD8+ T cells from PBMCs. The chain links TRBV28 to TRBJ1-5; a weak D match, TRBD1 (6 bases). The CDR3 protein is CASSSINRASNQPQHF. In DNA form, the CDR3 reads TGTGCCAGCAGTTCAATTAACAGGGCTAGCAATCAGCCCCAGCATTTT.